This passage covers 19 T cell receptor beta chains from one sample sequenced in a study of blood T cell repertoires in COVID-19. The repertoire was sequenced with immunoSEQ multiplex PCR; TCRdb's copy has only in-frame clones and lacks some. The sample records roughly 190,000 clones, around 86% being singletons. Material for sequencing was peripheral blood. The source is a man between 65 and 80 years old with acute or convalescent COVID-19.

The genes are TRBV6-5 and TRBJ2-7; the D gene is possibly TRBD2 (5 bases). In germline, CDR1 is MNHEY, CDR2 SVGAGI. The CDR3 contains 15 residues. V lost 3 bases to trimming and J lost 3 bases, with 15 bases between them. The CDR3 loop is CASSYSHGVVYEQYF. The CDR3 DNA sequence: TGTGCCAGCAGTTATTCTCACGGGGTAGTCTACGAGCAGTACTTC.

The rearrangement links TRBV6-1 to TRBJ1-1; D not certain. V was shortened by 1 base and J by 1 base, with 10 bases between the two germline ends. This CDR3 is 15 amino acids long. Germline values: CDR1 MNHNS, CDR2 SASEGT. In nucleotides, the CDR3 is TGTGCCAGCAGTGAAGGGAGGGCAGGGAACACTGAAGCTTTCTTT. This codes for CASSEGRAGNTEAFF.

This chain links TRBV7-2 with TRBJ1-4; D unclear. The V and J ends lost 7 bases and 7 bases respectively, with 10 bases between them. The germline gives CDR1 SGHTA, CDR2 FQGNSA. This CDR3 has 12 residues. CDR3 in DNA: TGTGCCAGCAACCTCGGAGGTGAAAAACTGTTTTTT. Its translation is CASNLGGEKLFF.

This clone has only a few counts. This chain connects TRBV5-5 to TRBJ2-7; 8 bases fit TRBD1. V shed 0 bases and J 8 bases; nucleotides not matched to a gene: 4. Germline assignment: CDR1 SGHKS and CDR2 YYEKEE (reference sequence). CDR3 length: 13 residues. The CDR3 region is CASSLADRAQQYF. For the CDR3, the DNA is TGTGCCAGCAGCTTGGCGGACAGGGCTCAGCAGTACTTC. The full variable domain, its missing parts supplied by reference TRBV5-5 and TRBJ2-7, is DAGVTQSPTHLIKTRGQQVTLRCSPISGHKSVSWYQQVLGQGPQFIFQYYEKEERGRGNFPDRFSARQFPNYSSELNVNALLLGDSALYLCASSLADRAQQYFGPGTRLTVT.

V and J are TRBV2 and TRBJ1-1; no firm D call. Germline lookup yields CDR1 SNHLY and CDR2 FYNNEI. With 10 bases removed from V and 1 base from J, the gap between germline ends came to 13 bases. The CDR3 consists of 13 residues. CDR3 DNA sequence: TGTGCCAAGAGACGCCGGGGGAACACTGAAGCTTTCTTT. Its translation is CAKRRRGNTEAFF.

This chain uses TRBV11-1 with TRBJ1-1, with 10 nucleotides matching TRBD1. CDR1 and CDR2 (germline): SGHAT, FQDESV (reference sequence). The CDR3 has 15 residues. The J segment lost 1 base and the V segment lost 8 bases, leaving 7 bases of the junction unmatched. CDR3 DNA sequence: TGTGCCAGCGGACGGGACAGGGGACGGAACACTGAAGCTTTCTTT. Translating it yields CASGRDRGRNTEAFF.

The chain carries TRBV10-3 and TRBJ1-1; D is perhaps TRBD1 (5 bases). Germline V CDR1 and CDR2: ENHRY, SYGVKD. V was cut by 4 bases and J by 3 bases, with 12 bases left in between. This CDR3 has 14 amino acids. The CDR3 DNA follows: TGTGCCATCAGTGTTTTTCAAGGGGACACTGAAGCTTTCTTT. This sequence encodes CAISVFQGDTEAFF.

V is TRBV2 and J is TRBJ1-6; TRBD1 agrees at 8 bases. Germline CDR1 reads SNHLY; CDR2 reads FYNNEI. Germline trimming cut 7 bases from V and 10 bases from J; bases unmatched to any gene: 6. The CDR3 sequence is 13 residues long. The CDR3 here is CASKRQGSSPLHF. The CDR3 nucleotides read TGTGCCAGCAAGCGACAGGGGAGCTCACCCCTCCACTTT.

The chain links TRBV30 to TRBJ2-5, with D tentatively TRBD2 (6 bases). Germline CDR1 reads GTSNPN; CDR2 reads SVGIG (reference sequence). The V end lost 2 bases, the J end lost 2 bases, and 15 bases lay between the germline ends. The CDR3 sequence is 15 residues long. The CDR3 DNA reads as TGTGCCTGGAGTAAGTGGGACTCGTCACAAGAGACCCAGTACTTC. Amino acid sequence: CAWSKWDSSQETQYF.

The chain has TRBV5-1 and TRBJ2-2, with TRBD2 matching over 7 bases. Germline V lookup: CDR1 SGHRS, CDR2 YFSETQ. This CDR3 has 20 residues. V gave up 10 bases and J gave up 1 base; unmatched junction bases: 25. The DNA of the CDR3 is TGCGCCGCGGGGGTGGGACGGAGTTCCGATATAGTGGTGAACACCGGGGAGCTGTTTTTT. It yields the protein CAAGVGRSSDIVVNTGELFF. Based on the CDR3 plus reference TRBV5-1 and TRBJ2-2, the full variable domain is KAGVTQTPRYLIKTRGQQVTLSCSPISGHRSVSWYQQTPGQGLQFLFEYFSETQRNKGNFPGRFSGRQFSNSRSEMNVSTLELGDSALYLCAAGVGRSSDIVVNTGELFFGEGSRLTVL.

This chain links TRBV4-1 with TRBJ1-5, with D hard to call. Germline loops: CDR1 MGHRA, CDR2 YSYEKL. The CDR3 is 15 amino acids. Trimming took off 0 bases at V and 4 bases at J, with 10 bases between the two ends. The CDR3 loop reads CASSQEEKRNQPQHF. DNA for the CDR3: TGCGCCAGCAGCCAAGAGGAAAAGAGGAATCAGCCCCAGCATTTT.

This sequence joins TRBV5-1 and TRBJ2-3; D gene uncertain. This CDR3 region has 15 residues. Germline loops: CDR1 SGHRS, CDR2 YFSETQ. V shed 0 bases and J shed 2 bases, with 10 bases lying between them. In nucleotides, the CDR3 is TGCGCCAGCAGCTTGGGCCAGGCCTTCACAGATACGCAGTATTTT. Amino acids: CASSLGQAFTDTQYF.

This rearrangement joins TRBV11-2 to TRBJ2-5; possibly TRBD2 for D (6 bases). The CDR3 totals 13 residues. The germline V and J ends were trimmed by 3 bases and 5 bases, with 10 bases remaining between them. Germline CDR1 reads SGHAT; CDR2 reads FQNNGV. CDR3 nucleotides: TGTGCCAGCAGCTTTACGGGGGACGAGACCCAGTACTTC. Translation: CASSFTGDETQYF.

V is TRBV5-1 and J is TRBJ1-2, with unresolved D. This CDR3 has 15 residues. Germline V lookup: CDR1 SGHRS, CDR2 YFSETQ. The V end was cut by 0 bases, the J end by 7 bases, with 16 bases between. Written as DNA, the CDR3 is TGCGCCAGCAGCTTGGGAGGCTCCCCGTTTTTTGGCTACACCTTC. Protein product: CASSLGGSPFFGYTF. The full variable domain, rest sourced from reference TRBV5-1 and TRBJ1-2, is KAGVTQTPRYLIKTRGQQVTLSCSPISGHRSVSWYQQTPGQGLQFLFEYFSETQRNKGNFPGRFSGRQFSNSRSEMNVSTLELGDSALYLCASSLGGSPFFGYTFGSGTRLTVV.

The count of this clone is one. The CDR3 sequence is CASSLSGTGSETQYF. The CDR3 coding sequence is TGTGCCAGCAGCCTCTCCGGGACAGGGAGCGAGACCCAGTACTTC. This sequence joins TRBV6-5 and TRBJ2-5, with 9 bases that match TRBD1. Trimming at V came to 6 bases and at J to 5 bases, leaving 10 bases not matched to a gene. The CDR3 extends over 15 amino acids. The germline V gene has CDR1 MNHEY and CDR2 SVGAGI.

This rearrangement joins TRBV5-1 to TRBJ2-7; D perhaps matches TRBD1 (5 bases). CDR3 length equals 15 residues. The ends were cut back, 2 bases at V and 2 bases at J, with 14 bases in the middle. CDR1 SGHRS and CDR2 YFSETQ come from the germline V gene. The CDR3 DNA is TGCGCCAGCAGCTTTGGCAGGGCAGGACCCTACGAGCAGTACTTC. Translated, it gives CASSFGRAGPYEQYF.

The chain combines TRBV28 with TRBJ2-7; 9 bases fit TRBD2. This CDR3 comprises 15 residues. Per germline, CDR1 MDHEN and CDR2 SYDVKM. Trimming took 4 bases from V and 4 from J; bases not matched to a gene: 8. The CDR3 loop reads CASSSLVSGGYEQYF. The DNA of the CDR3 is TGTGCCAGCAGTTCCTTGGTAAGCGGGGGGTACGAGCAGTACTTC.

This sequence joins TRBV7-2 and TRBJ1-2; D gene ambiguous. The CDR3 is made up of 15 amino acids. The V gene lost 1 base and the J gene lost 0 bases, with 9 bases spanning the gap. Looked up from germline, CDR1 is SGHTA and CDR2 is FQGNSA. The CDR3 coding sequence is TGTGCCAGCAGCTTAGACAGTATAGCTAACTATGGCTACACCTTC. Translation gives CASSLDSIANYGYTF.

The rearrangement uses TRBV27 and TRBJ1-2, with D tentatively TRBD1 (5 bases). The V gene lost 3 bases and the J gene lost 8 bases, with 16 bases spanning the gap. This CDR3 region has 14 residues. Germline V CDR1 and CDR2: MNHEY, SMNVEV (reference sequence). The DNA for the CDR3 is TGTGCCAGCAGTTTCGGGAGGGGAATAGGCGGCTACACCTTC. It codes for CASSFGRGIGGYTF.